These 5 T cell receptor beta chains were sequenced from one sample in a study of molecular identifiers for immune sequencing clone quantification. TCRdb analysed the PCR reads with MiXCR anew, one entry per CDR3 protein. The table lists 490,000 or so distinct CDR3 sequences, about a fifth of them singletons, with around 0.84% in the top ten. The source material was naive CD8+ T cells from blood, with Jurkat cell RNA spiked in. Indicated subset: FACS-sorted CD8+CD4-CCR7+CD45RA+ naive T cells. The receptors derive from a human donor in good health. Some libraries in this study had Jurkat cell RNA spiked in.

CDR3 sequence reads: CASSPRDLSSTDTQYF. The CDR3 bases are TGTGCCAGCAGTCCGCGGGACCTCTCTAGCACAGATACGCAGTATTTT. The rearrangement uses TRBV27 and TRBJ2-3, with D perhaps TRBD2 (6 bases). The V and J ends lost 5 bases and 0 bases respectively, with 15 bases between them. Germline V gene lookup returns CDR1 MNHEY and CDR2 SMNVEV (reference sequence). The CDR3 contains 16 residues.

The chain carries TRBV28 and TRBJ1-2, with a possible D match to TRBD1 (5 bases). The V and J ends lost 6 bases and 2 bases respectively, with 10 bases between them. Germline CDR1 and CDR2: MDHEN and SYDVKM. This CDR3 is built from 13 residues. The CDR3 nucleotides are TGTGCCAGCAGAACGTCAGGGAACTATGGCTACACCTTC. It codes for CASRTSGNYGYTF.

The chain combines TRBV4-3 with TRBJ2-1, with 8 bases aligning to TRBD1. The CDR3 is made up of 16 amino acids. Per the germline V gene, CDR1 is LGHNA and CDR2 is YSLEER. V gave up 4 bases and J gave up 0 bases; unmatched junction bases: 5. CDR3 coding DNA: TGCGCCAGCAGCCTATACAGGGGGAGCTCCTACAATGAGCAGTTCTTC. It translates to CASSLYRGSSYNEQFF.

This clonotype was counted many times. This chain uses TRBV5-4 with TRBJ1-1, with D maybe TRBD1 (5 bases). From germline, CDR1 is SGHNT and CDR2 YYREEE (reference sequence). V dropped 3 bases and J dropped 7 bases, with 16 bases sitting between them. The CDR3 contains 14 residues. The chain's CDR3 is CASSSLGTGFEAFF. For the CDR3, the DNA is TGTGCCAGCAGCTCACTCGGGACCGGGTTTGAAGCTTTCTTT.

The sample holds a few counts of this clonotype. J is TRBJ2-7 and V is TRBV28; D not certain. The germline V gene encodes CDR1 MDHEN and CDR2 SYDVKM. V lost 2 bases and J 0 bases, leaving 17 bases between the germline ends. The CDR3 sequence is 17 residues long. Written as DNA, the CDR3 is TGTGCCAGCAGTTTAAGGCCAGGTCTATTAGGCTCCTACGAGCAGTACTTC. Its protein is CASSLRPGLLGSYEQYF.